The 25 T cell receptor beta chains in this list originate from one sample, sequenced in a study of T cell responses to AZD1222 COVID-19 vaccine. Assay: immunoSEQ multiplex PCR; the TCRdb copy retains only in-frame clones and omits some. The table records about 120,000 clones, approximately 89% of them present only once. Here the sequenced sample was peripheral blood, taken 28 days after the second AZD1222 dose. Every receptor here comes from an adult who received the AZD1222 COVID-19 vaccine.

The CDR3 sequence is CASSPRPGTSTDTQYF. The CDR3 DNA is TGTGCCAGCAGCCCCCGCCCAGGAACCAGTACGGATACGCAGTATTTT. This chain joins TRBV9 and TRBJ2-3; D is ambiguous. With 4 bases removed from V and 6 bases from J, the gap between germline ends came to 21 bases. The CDR3 runs 16 residues. Germline V CDR1 and CDR2: SGDLS, YYNGEE.

The genes are TRBV6-5 and TRBJ1-3; TRBD1 matches at 9 bases. CDR1 is MNHEY and CDR2 is SVGAGI in the germline V gene. Unmatched junction bases numbered 5, after V lost 0 bases and J lost 8 bases. This CDR3 region has 15 residues. This CDR3 reads CASSYSDRGLDTIYF. The DNA of the CDR3 is TGTGCCAGCAGTTACTCGGACAGGGGATTGGACACCATATATTTT.

In nucleotides, the CDR3 is TGTGCCACCGGGACAGGGGATCACCTCAAGATGGAAACTAATGAAAAACTGTTTTTT. This gives the protein CATGTGDHLKMETNEKLFF. This chain links TRBV24-1 with TRBJ1-4; TRBD1 matches at 10 bases. Germline V CDR1 and CDR2: KGHDR, SFDVKD. The CDR3 has 19 amino acids. J gave up 1 base and V 9 bases, and 16 bases lay outside the gene matches.

The chain combines TRBV6-2 or TRBV6-3 with TRBJ1-1; the D gene is possibly TRBD1 (5 bases). The CDR3 runs 14 residues. Trimming stripped 6 bases from V and 1 base from J, with 12 bases between. Germline loops: CDR1 MNHEY, CDR2 SVGEGT. The CDR3 sequence: CASSSGTENTEAFF. The CDR3 nucleotides are TGTGCCAGCAGCTCCGGGACCGAGAACACTGAAGCTTTCTTT.

The chain joins TRBV5-4 to TRBJ2-5; TRBD1 matches at 8 bases. Looked up from germline, CDR1 is SGHNT and CDR2 is YYREEE (reference sequence). V lost 3 bases, J lost 5 bases, and 6 bases stayed unmatched. The CDR3 loop spans 14 amino acids. The DNA for the CDR3 is TGTGCCAGCAGCTGGGACAGGCTAGGGGAGACCCAGTACTTC. Protein: CASSWDRLGETQYF.

This clone turned up a few times. The chain has TRBV5-5 and TRBJ2-7; tentatively, D is TRBD1 (6 bases). V lost 0 bases to trimming and J lost 2 bases, with 15 bases between them. The CDR3 contains 16 residues. Germline values: CDR1 SGHKS, CDR2 YYEKEE (reference sequence). The CDR3 reads CASSLVWAGATYEQYF. The CDR3 nucleotides are TGTGCCAGCAGCTTGGTCTGGGCAGGGGCGACCTACGAGCAGTACTTC.

This clone has just a few counts. The CDR3 is CASSQDGVGTGTEAFF. The CDR3 DNA reads TGTGCCAGCAGCCAAGATGGGGTAGGGACAGGGACTGAAGCTTTCTTT. J is TRBJ1-1 and V is TRBV4-2; the match to TRBD1 covers 9 bases. There are 16 residues in the CDR3. Germline V lookup: CDR1 LGHNA, CDR2 YNFKEQ. With V trimmed by 0 bases and J by 5 bases, 7 bases remained unmatched.

This sequence joins TRBV9 and TRBJ1-4, with unresolved D. The CDR3 consists of 15 residues. Trimming cost V 0 bases and J 5 bases, with 11 bases left between them. CDR1 is SGDLS and CDR2 is YYNGEE in the germline V gene. CDR3 amino acids: CASSVAERENEKLFF. CDR3 DNA: TGTGCCAGCAGCGTAGCTGAAAGGGAGAATGAAAAACTGTTTTTT.

This rearrangement joins TRBV3-1 (or the pseudogene TRBV3-2) to TRBJ2-5, with D unclear. The CDR3 loop spans 13 amino acids. Trimming stripped 2 bases from V and 3 bases from J, with 7 bases between. Germline values: CDR1 LGHDT, CDR2 YNNKEL (reference sequence). DNA of the CDR3: TGTGCCAGCAGCCAATCAGCAGAAGAGACCCAGTACTTC. This codes for CASSQSAEETQYF.

A note on this clone: As the CDR3 is not closed by the conserved phenylalanine or tryptophan, this likely results from a read error. The DNA is omitted, as the CDR3 cannot be located on it reliably, and the CDR3 follows TCRdb's listing. This chain connects TRBV7-9 to TRBJ1-3. Counting both end residues, the CDR3 totals 11 amino acids. From germline, CDR1 is SEHNR and CDR2 FQNEAQ (reference sequence). The CDR3 region is CASSSDGGLRL.

The CDR3 bases are TGTGCCAGCGGAAGAGACAGGGCAACTAATGAAAAACTGTTTTTT. Encoded protein: CASGRDRATNEKLFF. V gene TRBV2 combines with J gene TRBJ1-4; 7 nucleotides line up with TRBD1. CDR1 SNHLY and CDR2 FYNNEI come from the germline V gene. V dropped 8 bases and J dropped 0; count of bases not matched to a gene: 6. The CDR3 length is 15 residues.

J is TRBJ2-5 and V is TRBV5-1, with TRBD1 identical over 9 bases. V was clipped by 0 bases and J by 1 base; unmatched bases: 1. Germline-derived CDR1 and CDR2 are SGHRS and YFSETQ. This CDR3 spans 15 amino acids. The CDR3 loop reads CASSLGTGAQETQYF. The CDR3 DNA reads as TGCGCCAGCAGCTTGGGGACAGGGGCCCAAGAGACCCAGTACTTC.

J is TRBJ1-1 and V is TRBV27; no firm D call. V gave up 2 bases and J gave up 10 bases, with 14 bases separating them. Germline CDR1 reads MNHEY; CDR2 reads SMNVEV (reference sequence). This CDR3 has 13 amino acids. The DNA of the CDR3 is TGTGCCAGCAGTTTAGAGCACTCTGGGCGAGCTTTCTTT. Residues: CASSLEHSGRAFF.

This chain connects TRBV7-6 to TRBJ2-2; TRBD1 aligns across 8 bases. The length of the CDR3 is 15 residues. V was clipped by 5 bases and J by 6 bases; unmatched bases: 8. CDR1 is SGHVS, CDR2 FNYEAQ, per germline. CDR3 in DNA: TGTGCCAGCAGCACGCGACAGGGGACACCCGGGGAGCTGTTTTTT. It codes for CASSTRQGTPGELFF.

The chain uses TRBV5-1 and TRBJ1-3, with D maybe TRBD1 (5 bases). The CDR3 totals 15 residues. Per germline, CDR1 SGHRS and CDR2 YFSETQ. V was trimmed by 4 bases and J by 0 bases, leaving 11 bases between them. For the CDR3, the DNA is TGCGCCAGCAGCGGGGTAGGGGCCTCTGGAAACACCATATATTTT. This translates into CASSGVGASGNTIYF.

This clone was seen more than once but under ten times. The chain has TRBV11-2 and TRBJ2-6, with a tentative D call TRBD2 (6 bases). The CDR3 runs to 17 residues. Per the germline V gene, CDR1 is SGHAT and CDR2 is FQNNGV. Trimming left V 5 bases short and J 1 base short, with 15 bases between. The CDR3 DNA follows: TGTGCCAGCAGCCCCTCGGGGGTAGGTTCTGGGGCCAACGTCCTGACTTTC. Translation: CASSPSGVGSGANVLTF.

The J gene is TRBJ1-1, the V gene TRBV4-2, with 7 bases lining up with TRBD1. The length of the CDR3 is 14 residues. J gave up 7 bases and V 3 bases, and 8 bases lay outside the gene matches. Germline CDR1 and CDR2: LGHNA and YNFKEQ. The CDR3 region is CASSQGRDSLEAFF. In DNA, the CDR3 is TGTGCCAGCAGCCAGGGCCGGGACAGCCTTGAAGCTTTCTTT.

The rearrangement links TRBV29-1 to TRBJ2-3; 7 bases map to TRBD2. Germline CDR1 is SQVTM and CDR2 is ANQGSEA. The CDR3 extends over 13 amino acids. V dropped 6 bases and J dropped 3; count of bases not matched to a gene: 6. CDR3 region: CSVPGAGTDTQYF. The DNA for the CDR3 is TGCAGCGTCCCCGGAGCGGGGACAGATACGCAGTATTTT.

This clone occurred a few times. J is TRBJ1-4 and V is TRBV28, with D possibly being TRBD1 (5 bases). Trimming pared 5 bases from V and 0 bases from J, leaving 13 bases between. The CDR3 has 16 residues. The germline gives CDR1 MDHEN, CDR2 SYDVKM. CDR3 nucleotide sequence: TGTGCCAGCAGTCCCCGGGGCCCAACAACTAATGAAAAACTGTTTTTT. This codes for CASSPRGPTTNEKLFF.

The table lists this clone with a few counts. The chain is built from TRBV7-3 and TRBJ1-5; D not certain. This CDR3 is 10 amino acids long. The germline V gene encodes CDR1 SGHTA and CDR2 FQGTGA. V was cut by 10 bases and J by 7 bases, with 8 bases left in between. For the CDR3, the DNA is TGTGCCACCTCGGACCAGCCCCAGCATTTT. This sequence encodes CATSDQPQHF. Combining the CDR3 with reference TRBV7-3 and TRBJ1-5 gives the whole variable domain GAGVSQTPSNKVTEKGKYVELRCDPISGHTALYWYRQSLGQGPEFLIYFQGTGAADDSGLPNDRFFAVRPEGSVSTLKIQRTERGDSAVYLCATSDQPQHFGDGTRLSIL.

The chain carries TRBV7-2 and TRBJ2-3; 8 bases align to TRBD2. Germline CDR1 and CDR2: SGHTA and FQGNSA. Losses at the gene ends were 3 bases for V and 1 base for J; bases not matched to a gene: 12. The CDR3 has 18 residues. The CDR3 sequence is CASSFRSGGRGGTDTQYF. In nucleotides, the CDR3 is TGTGCCAGCAGCTTCCGAAGCGGGGGCCGGGGCGGCACAGATACGCAGTATTTT.

V usage is TRBV4-1 and J usage is TRBJ1-1; no clear D. Germline V CDR1 and CDR2: MGHRA, YSYEKL. Trimming left V 0 bases short and J 3 bases short, with 5 bases between. The CDR3 length is 13 residues. This CDR3 reads CASSQDGDTEAFF. For the CDR3, the DNA is TGCGCCAGCAGCCAAGATGGGGACACTGAAGCTTTCTTT.

The gene calls are TRBV7-9 and TRBJ2-3; D possibly corresponds to TRBD1 (5 bases). The CDR3 consists of 12 residues. Per germline, CDR1 SEHNR and CDR2 FQNEAQ (reference sequence). The germline V and J ends were trimmed by 6 bases and 6 bases, with 10 bases remaining between them. DNA of the CDR3: TGTGCCAGCAGTCGCTCAGGGGATACGCAGTATTTT. Translating gives CASSRSGDTQYF. The full variable domain, with the rest looked up from reference TRBV7-9 and TRBJ2-3, is DTGVSQNPRHKITKRGQNVTFRCDPISEHNRLYWYRQTLGQGPEFLTYFQNEAQLEKSRLLSDRFSAERPKGSFSTLEIQRTEQGDSAMYLCASSRSGDTQYFGPGTRLTVL.

The rearrangement uses TRBV10-2 and TRBJ1-5; TRBD1 might be the D (5 bases). V shed 3 bases and J shed 0 bases, with 12 bases lying between them. The CDR3 is made up of 16 amino acids. Germline CDR1 reads WSHSY; CDR2 reads SAAADI. The CDR3 nucleotides are TGCGCCAGCAGTGATGGGGGGGTCTATAGCAATCAGCCCCAGCATTTT. Its protein is CASSDGGVYSNQPQHF.

This chain joins TRBV7-2 and TRBJ2-5, with no clear D. The V gene lost 1 base and the J gene lost 5 bases, with 11 bases spanning the gap. From germline, CDR1 is SGHTA and CDR2 FQGNSA. This CDR3 comprises 14 residues. The CDR3 region has the DNA TGTGCCAGCAGCTTAGGTACCCGGTTGGAGACCCAGTACTTC. It yields the protein CASSLGTRLETQYF.